Below, one T cell receptor beta chain is given with its context. Its antigen target is currently unknown. The reads were generated on a NextSeq 550. The Human TCR Profiling Kit (MiLaboratory) was used to prepare UMI-labeled 5' RACE TRB cDNA libraries. cDNA synthesis used the entire amount of extracted RNA, and PCR amplification then used the entire amount of cDNA produced. Libraries were prepared in parallel using an identical number of PCR cycles. Concerning the study's data processing: With a requirement of at least two reads per UMI, MIGEC and MiXCR extracted about 50,000 +/- 10,000 unique UMI-labeled TRB cDNA molecules per library. On average, each library contained approximately 40,000 +/- 10,000 functional in-frame TRB CDR3 nucleotide clonotypes without stop codons. After downsampling to 5000 UMI-labeled TRB molecules per sample, diversity metrics such as normalized Shannon-Wiener and Chao1 were calculated in VDJtools. VDJtools computed clonotype-size-weighted physicochemical properties of the central five CDR3 residues: interaction energy, strength, volume and Kidera factor 4. Through TCRdb reprocessing, the reads give one entry per CDR3 protein sequence; DNA is omitted. The V and J calls and clone size come from TCRdb's table, not from the authors' own analysis. The table for this sample lists 130,000 to 150,000 distinct CDR3 sequences. The top ten hold 0.25% to 0.35% of the sample.

This entry is derived from a study of CXCR3-negative and CXCR3-positive naive CD8 T cells (dated by TCRdb to between 2019 and 2020). Background for the entire study: In total, roughly 140 million TRB reads were obtained, which works out to roughly 1.5 +/- 0.3 million reads per library. Diversity and physicochemical repertoire analyses covered roughly eleven donors pooled from two independent experiments. The TRBV-TRBJ cluster analysis covered naive subsets from a handful of donors and memory cells from 3 donors. The paper's findings and limits, for the study overall: Naive CXCR3-negative and CXCR3-positive cells from the same donor showed similar TRBV-TRBJ usage, whereas memory cells showed distinct patterns. Both naive subsets had comparably high repertoire diversity, while memory CD8+ T cells had much lower repertoire diversity. Freshly isolated PBMCs were used for most assays because CXCR3 expression went down partially after cryopreservation. TRB CDR3s from CXCR3-positive naive cells showed higher hydrophobicity (lower Kidera factor 4), lower energy, and higher strength and volume indices than CXCR3-negative naive cells. Surface CD5, linked to self-reactivity in mice, was comparable between naive subsets; TCR interaction strength was therefore also inferred from TRB CDR3 physicochemical properties.

Each CD8+ T cell subset was flow-sorted in triplicate, with 250,000 to 350,000 cells per subset placed directly into RLT lysis buffer. To keep memory contaminants out, a stringent definition of naive CD8+ T cells was applied: CD45RO-CCR7+CD27+CD95-. Using standard density gradient centrifugation, peripheral blood mononuclear cells were isolated from buffy coats. A FACSAria III was used to flow-sort naive CD8+ T cells into CXCR3-negative and CXCR3-positive populations. An RNeasy Mini Kit was used to extract total RNA from the sorted cells. CDR1 is given as DFQATT and CDR2 as SNEGSKA, both from the germline V gene (reference sequence). From the cysteine through the phenylalanine, the CDR3 covers 14 amino acids. A DNA sequence was not provided.

Sequencing was done on a sample of naive CXCR3+ CD8+ T cells from blood. The cell subset or site label for this specimen denotes: CD45RO-CCR7+CD27+CD95- naive CD8+ T cells expressing CXCR3 (TNR3+). The sequence derives from a human donor in good health. Some clones in this sample may be carry-over from other donors' samples. Rearrangement joined TRBV20-1 to TRBJ2-7; TCRdb returns TRBD1, unconfirmable since there is no DNA. The CDR3 protein: CSAREPGQFYEQYF.